A selection of T cell receptor beta chains follows, all from one sample in a study of blood T cell repertoires in COVID-19. The method was immunoSEQ multiplex PCR; TCRdb's version includes in-frame clones alone and lacks a portion of them. Here the sample spans about 74,000 clones, approximately 88% being singletons. The sample was peripheral blood. The receptors originated from a woman of 80 years or more with acute or convalescent COVID-19. CDR3s include the opening cysteine and the closing phenylalanine or tryptophan. Fields, in order: V gene, J gene, D gene, CDR3 protein. D genes are given only for firm matches.

TRBV19,TRBJ2-7,TRBD2,CASSMGSGTTYEQYF
TRBV6-5,TRBJ1-5,TRBD1,CASSYSRGQGNQPQHF
TRBV7-2,TRBJ2-2,TRBD2,CASSLGAGGNTGELFF
TRBV7-9,TRBJ1-2,.,CASSQRAGHGYTF
TRBV5-1,TRBJ2-6,.,CASRRDTMGGANVLTF
TRBV7-2,TRBJ2-3,.,CASSLVPREADTQYF
TRBV30,TRBJ1-5,.,CAWSVRVGVDQPQHF
TRBV19,TRBJ2-1,TRBD2,CASSIVGASGAYNEQFF
TRBV27,TRBJ2-3,.,CASSSQISVGNTQYF
TRBV18,TRBJ2-2,TRBD1,CASSPSGQGAGELFF
TRBV5-1,TRBJ2-1,TRBD2,CASSLDSGRDEQFF
TRBV11-1,TRBJ2-3,TRBD1,CASSPDRVGTDTQYF
TRBV21-1,TRBJ1-2,.,CASPTGSYTF
TRBV11-2,TRBJ2-7,TRBD2,CASSLLAELHEQYF
TRBV4-3,TRBJ2-5,TRBD2,CASSQEERGGETQYF
TRBV5-1,TRBJ1-1,TRBD1,CASSLGTGGTEAFF
TRBV13,TRBJ2-4,.,CASSLQGRDIQYF
TRBV19,TRBJ1-1,.,CASSNRPPTGGTEAFF
TRBV2,TRBJ1-4,.,CASRLDQTNRKLFF
TRBV12-5,TRBJ2-7,.,CASGQSPYEQYF
TRBV6-2/TRBV6-3,TRBJ2-2,TRBD2,CASSGGLGRTNTGELFF
TRBV19,TRBJ1-2,TRBD1,CASSIVGTGLSYGYTF
TRBV6-1,TRBJ1-4,TRBD1,CASSERTGVSNEKLFF
TRBV10-3,TRBJ2-2,TRBD1,CAISEKGQGTTGELFF
TRBV24-1,TRBJ2-1,TRBD1,CATSDVQGSRNEQFF
TRBV10-3,TRBJ2-5,.,CAISTQETQYF
TRBV5-1,TRBJ1-2,.,CASSSGGGRGYTF
TRBV5-7,TRBJ1-5,.,CASSCQRAGANGNQPQHF
TRBV7-9,TRBJ2-2,TRBD1,CASSLGLDRVGELFF
TRBV6-2/TRBV6-3,TRBJ2-5,.,CASSYGTRQETQYF
TRBV11-2,TRBJ1-2,TRBD1,CASSLMDRGFGYTF
TRBV5-5,TRBJ2-3,TRBD1,CASSSGQGLSTDTQYF
TRBV18,TRBJ2-3,TRBD2,CASLGPSGGPVFTDTQYF
TRBV7-3,TRBJ2-7,TRBD2,CASSASGGGSYEQYF
TRBV5-6,TRBJ1-2,.,CASSFYSNGYTF
TRBV10-1,TRBJ2-1,.,CASSDTGKSSYNEQFF
TRBV19,TRBJ1-2,TRBD1,CASSRTTGVEGYTF
TRBV19,TRBJ1-1,.,CASSIGGPNTEAFF
TRBV7-6,TRBJ2-3,TRBD2,CASSLGTSGTADTQYF
TRBV7-3,TRBJ2-1,TRBD2,CASSPSGGAYNEQFF
TRBV10-3,TRBJ2-1,TRBD2,CAIRGTSGRNEQFF
TRBV5-1,TRBJ2-1,TRBD2,CASMNGGGYNEQFF
TRBV7-2,TRBJ1-6,.,CASSFINSPLHF
TRBV15,TRBJ2-3,TRBD2,CATSRDGSSGYGTDTQYF
TRBV30,TRBJ1-5,.,CAWSPREGWGQPQHF
TRBV21-1,TRBJ1-1,.,CASSIGTRNTEAFF
TRBV27,TRBJ1-5,.,CASSPREVHKWHF